This TCR beta chain was identified in a study of blood T cell repertoires in COVID-19. As for the study in general: Some COVID-19 samples were acute and others convalescent; all came from the United States, Italy and Spain. Nucleic acid was either cDNA or gDNA, and it came from T cells, B-cell-depleted T cells, or PBMCs.

Germline CDR1 and CDR2: LGHNA and YSLEER. Trimming left V 4 bases short and J 6 bases short, with 18 bases between. CDR3 length: 15 residues. Original handling: Amplification of reference gene primers provided the estimated nucleated cell counts. Sequenced by immunoSEQ multiplex PCR; TCRdb stores in-frame clones only, minus some. The DNA gave D and trimming, while V, J and clone size come from that table. The sample includes fewer than 200,000 clones, under 80% seen only once; the top ten take less than 3%. Material for sequencing was peripheral blood. This receptor was taken from an elderly woman with acute or convalescent COVID-19. The J gene is TRBJ2-5, the V gene TRBV4-3; D may be TRBD1 (5 bases). In DNA, the CDR3 is TGCGCCAGCAGCCCTGGGGCCTCACAGGCCCAGACCCAGTACTTC. Translated: CASSPGASQAQTQYF.